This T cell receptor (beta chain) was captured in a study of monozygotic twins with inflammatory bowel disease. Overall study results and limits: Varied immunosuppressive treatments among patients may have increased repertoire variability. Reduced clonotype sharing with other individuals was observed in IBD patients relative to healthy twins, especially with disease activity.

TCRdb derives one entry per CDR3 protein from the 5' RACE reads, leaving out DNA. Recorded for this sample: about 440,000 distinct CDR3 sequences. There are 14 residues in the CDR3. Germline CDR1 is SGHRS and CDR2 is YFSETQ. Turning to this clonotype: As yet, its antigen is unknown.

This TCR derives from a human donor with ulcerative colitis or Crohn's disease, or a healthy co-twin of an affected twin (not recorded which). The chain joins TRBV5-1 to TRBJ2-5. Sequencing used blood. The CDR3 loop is CASSLGHGQETQYF.